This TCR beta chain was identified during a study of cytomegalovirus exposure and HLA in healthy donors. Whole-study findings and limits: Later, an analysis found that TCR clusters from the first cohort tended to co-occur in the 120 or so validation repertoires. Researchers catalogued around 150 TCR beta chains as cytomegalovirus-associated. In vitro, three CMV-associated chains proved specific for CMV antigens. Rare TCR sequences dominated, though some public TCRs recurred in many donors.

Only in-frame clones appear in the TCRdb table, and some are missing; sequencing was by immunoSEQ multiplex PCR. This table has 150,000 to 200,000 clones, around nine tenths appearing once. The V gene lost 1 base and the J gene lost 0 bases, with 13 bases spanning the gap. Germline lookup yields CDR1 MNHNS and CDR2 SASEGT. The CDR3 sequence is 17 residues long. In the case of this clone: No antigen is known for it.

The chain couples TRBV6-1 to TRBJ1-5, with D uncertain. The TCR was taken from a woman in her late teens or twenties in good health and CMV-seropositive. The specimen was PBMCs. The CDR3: CASSEVPGIHSNQPQHF. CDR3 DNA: TGTGCCAGCAGTGAAGTACCGGGGATTCATAGCAATCAGCCCCAGCATTTT.